This TCR beta chain was sequenced during a study of OX40 agonist ivuxolimab in advanced cancers. Repertoires were generated with immunoSEQ multiplex PCR, while TCRdb's copy carries only in-frame clones and drops some. This table holds 70,000 to 85,000 clones, about 86% found once. The germline V gene encodes CDR1 SGHRS and CDR2 YFSETQ. CDR3 length: 16 residues. The germline V and J ends were trimmed by 6 bases and 4 bases, with 17 bases remaining between them. Sequenced here: CD4+ or CD8+ T cells sorted from blood, sampled in a trial of the OX40 agonist ivuxolimab. The source is an adult with an advanced solid tumor such as melanoma, head and neck, liver or kidney cancer. The rearrangement joins TRBV5-1 to TRBJ2-6; D possibly matches TRBD1 or TRBD2 (6 bases each). The CDR3: CASTSETGAGANVLTF. The CDR3 DNA sequence: TGCGCCAGCACGTCGGAGACGGGGGCCGGGGCCAACGTCCTGACTTTC.